The 20 T cell receptor beta chains below come from one sample, sequenced in a study of beta chain features in type 1 diabetes. Study-level points and caveats: There was a moderate but significant shortening of TCRB CDR3s in all four CD4+ subsets of Type 1 diabetes patients.

These receptors lack a known antigen. What was sequenced were expressed TCRB transcripts, since all of the isolated RNA had been reverse transcribed. Sequenced by immunoSEQ multiplex PCR; TCRdb stores in-frame clones only, minus some. This table has about 160,000 clones, roughly 60% appearing once. The sample consisted of naive CD4+ T cells from blood. These receptors originate from a man aged 25-40 years with type 1 diabetes.

The V gene is TRBV11-2, the J gene TRBJ2-7; no firm D call. The V gene lost 2 bases and the J gene lost 3 bases, with 8 bases spanning the gap. Germline CDR1 and CDR2: SGHAT and FQNNGV. The CDR3 is 13 residues long. The CDR3 region is CASSLNHGYEQYF. The CDR3 DNA is TGTGCCAGCAGCTTAAATCACGGCTACGAGCAGTACTTC.

The V and J genes are TRBV9 and TRBJ2-6, with D tentatively TRBD1 (6 bases). Germline assignment: CDR1 SGDLS and CDR2 YYNGEE. Trimming shortened V by 5 bases and J by 0 bases, and 9 bases separated the two germline ends. The CDR3 sequence is 15 residues long. This CDR3 reads CASSQDSSGANVLTF. The CDR3 coding sequence is TGTGCCAGCAGTCAGGACAGCTCTGGGGCCAACGTCCTGACTTTC.

This clone is a singleton in its sample. The chain employs TRBV7-9 and TRBJ2-1; 9 bases line up with TRBD2. From germline, CDR1 is SEHNR and CDR2 FQNEAQ (reference sequence). The V and J ends lost 0 bases and 10 bases, in that order; junction bases with no gene match: 4. The CDR3 is 14 amino acids. DNA for the CDR3: TGTGCCAGCAGCTTAGCGCTGCTAGCGGGAGAGCAGTTCTTC. It codes for CASSLALLAGEQFF.

The chain is built from TRBV9 and TRBJ2-5; unclear D gene. Germline values: CDR1 SGDLS, CDR2 YYNGEE. Deletions cut 0 bases from V and 1 base from J, with 13 bases between. The CDR3 is 16 amino acids. CDR3 bases: TGTGCCAGCAGCGTAGTTGGGCAACCAGTCCAAGAGACCCAGTACTTC. As protein: CASSVVGQPVQETQYF.

The chain employs TRBV19 and TRBJ2-6, with D uncertain. The CDR3 runs to 16 residues. Trimming pared 0 bases from V and 1 base from J, leaving 7 bases between. Per the germline V gene, CDR1 is LNHDA and CDR2 is SQIVND (reference sequence). The CDR3 DNA follows: TGTGCCAGTAGTATAGATGGCGGATCTGGGGCCAACGTCCTGACTTTC. Translating gives CASSIDGGSGANVLTF.

V is TRBV4-1 and J is TRBJ1-2; D is possibly TRBD1 (6 bases). CDR3 length: 15 residues. Germline lookup yields CDR1 MGHRA and CDR2 YSYEKL. V gave up 0 bases and J gave up 0 bases, with 8 bases separating them. The CDR3 bases are TGCGCCAGCAGCCAAGAACAGGGAACTAACTATGGCTACACCTTC. It yields the protein CASSQEQGTNYGYTF.

The rearrangement joins TRBV7-2 to TRBJ2-7; D remains ambiguous. Germline V gene sequence: CDR1 SGHTA, CDR2 FQGNSA. V was cut by 4 bases and J by 6 bases, with 10 bases left in between. This CDR3 region has 12 residues. CDR3 nucleotides: TGTGCCAGCAGCTCCCGTTCGCGCGAGCAGTACTTC. It encodes CASSSRSREQYF.

The chain links TRBV10-3 to TRBJ2-2; 13 nucleotides agree with TRBD2. CDR3 length: 16 residues. Per germline, CDR1 ENHRY and CDR2 SYGVKD. The V and J ends lost 7 bases and 2 bases, in that order; junction bases with no gene match: 4. In DNA form, the CDR3 reads TGTGCCATCACCCCGGGACTAGCGGGAAACACCGGGGAGCTGTTTTTT. Amino acids: CAITPGLAGNTGELFF.

This clone was observed once. The chain uses TRBV5-1 and TRBJ2-1, with D tentatively TRBD2 (6 bases). Trimming cost V 2 bases and J 4 bases, with 13 bases left between them. Germline V CDR1 and CDR2: SGHRS, YFSETQ. There are 15 residues in the CDR3. DNA of the CDR3: TGCGCCAGCAGCTTACCGGAGGGCGGGTACAATGAGCAGTTCTTC. This encodes CASSLPEGGYNEQFF.

The chain joins TRBV29-1 to TRBJ2-7; the match to TRBD1 covers 11 bases. The CDR3 is made up of 13 amino acids. Germline values: CDR1 SQVTM, CDR2 ANQGSEA. With V trimmed by 5 bases and J by 4 bases, 4 bases remained unmatched. This CDR3 is CSVSDRGLYEQYF. The CDR3 DNA reads as TGCAGCGTTTCGGACAGGGGGCTGTACGAGCAGTACTTC.

This sequence joins TRBV9 and TRBJ2-7; 7 bases are a match to TRBD1. The CDR3 runs to 15 residues. V gave up 0 bases and J gave up 3 bases; unmatched junction bases: 6. Germline V gene sequence: CDR1 SGDLS, CDR2 YYNGEE. CDR3 sequence (DNA): TGTGCCAGCAGCGTAGGTAAGGGGGCCTTCTACGAGCAGTACTTC. This encodes CASSVGKGAFYEQYF.

The chain joins TRBV7-2 to TRBJ2-3; TRBD2 matches at 7 bases. This CDR3 has 15 residues. The germline V gene has CDR1 SGHTA and CDR2 FQGNSA. V trimming: 4 bases; J trimming: 7 bases; junction bases outside the gene matches: 11. CDR3 DNA: TGTGCCAGCAGCTCCAGCGCGGGGAGCGGGAATACGCAGTATTTT. Translated: CASSSSAGSGNTQYF.

The V and J genes are TRBV7-6 and TRBJ2-2; the D gene is possibly TRBD2 (7 bases). CDR3 size: 17 residues. Per the germline V gene, CDR1 is SGHVS and CDR2 is FNYEAQ. The V end lost 0 bases, the J end lost 2 bases, and 13 bases lay between the germline ends. CDR3 amino acids: CASSLAPGGQNTGELFF. The CDR3 coding sequence is TGTGCCAGCAGCTTAGCCCCCGGGGGGCAAAACACCGGGGAGCTGTTTTTT.

The V gene is TRBV7-2, the J gene TRBJ2-3; perhaps TRBD2 as D (5 bases). This CDR3 is built from 14 residues. From germline, CDR1 is SGHTA and CDR2 FQGNSA. V lost 8 bases to trimming and J lost 4 bases, with 16 bases between them. CDR3 loop: CASGSGLRPDTQYF. In nucleotides, the CDR3 is TGTGCCAGCGGATCGGGGTTGAGGCCAGATACGCAGTATTTT. Full variable domain (outside the CDR3, taken from reference TRBV7-2 and TRBJ2-3): GAGVSQSPSNKVTEKGKDVELRCDPISGHTALYWYRQSLGQGLEFLIYFQGNSAPDKSGLPSDRFSAERTGGSVSTLTIQRTQQEDSAVYLCASGSGLRPDTQYFGPGTRLTVL.

V and J are TRBV29-1 and TRBJ2-3, with D perhaps matching TRBD2 (6 bases). V was cut by 6 bases and J by 2 bases, with 18 bases left in between. The CDR3 contains 15 residues. Germline V lookup: CDR1 SQVTM, CDR2 ANQGSEA. CDR3 sequence (DNA): TGCAGCGTCCTCGGGCATGGAGGGGACACAGATACGCAGTATTTT. Translating gives CSVLGHGGDTDTQYF.

This sequence joins TRBV11-2 and TRBJ2-1; TRBD1 matches at 7 bases. Germline CDR1 reads SGHAT; CDR2 reads FQNNGV. The CDR3 totals 15 residues. V lost 4 bases and J lost 4; bases outside the gene matches: 7. The CDR3 coding sequence is TGTGCCAGCAGCTCCGTCAGGGGACAGTACAATGAGCAGTTCTTC. Its protein is CASSSVRGQYNEQFF.

This chain links TRBV29-1 with TRBJ2-5; tentatively, D is TRBD1 (6 bases). Germline CDR1 is SQVTM and CDR2 is ANQGSEA. This CDR3 is 14 amino acids long. Trimming removed 4 bases from V and 5 bases from J, with 17 bases in between. The chain's CDR3 is CSVAGAGTGETQYF. In nucleotides, the CDR3 is TGCAGCGTTGCCGGGGCGGGTACAGGGGAGACCCAGTACTTC.

This chain connects TRBV9 to TRBJ2-7; D unclear. Germline V CDR1 and CDR2: SGDLS, YYNGEE. The CDR3 has 15 amino acids. V was trimmed by 0 bases and J by 0 bases, leaving 10 bases between them. The CDR3 sequence: CASSVGQASSYEQYF. CDR3 sequence (DNA): TGTGCCAGCAGCGTAGGGCAGGCCAGCTCCTACGAGCAGTACTTC.

The chain is built from TRBV30 and TRBJ1-2; 9 positions match TRBD1. The CDR3 is made up of 12 amino acids. Trimming took 5 bases from V and 2 from J; bases not matched to a gene: 0. Germline CDR1 and CDR2: GTSNPN and SVGIG (reference sequence). The CDR3 sequence: CAWGTGNYGYTF. Written as DNA, the CDR3 is TGTGCCTGGGGGACAGGGAACTATGGCTACACCTTC.

V is TRBV5-1 and J is TRBJ2-7, with D perhaps matching TRBD1 (5 bases). This CDR3 spans 14 amino acids. Per germline, CDR1 SGHRS and CDR2 YFSETQ. V was cut by 0 bases and J by 5 bases, with 12 bases left in between. CDR3 bases: TGCGCCAGCAGCTTGGCCCAGGGATACGACGAGCAGTACTTC. Its translation is CASSLAQGYDEQYF.